The present TCR beta chain was sequenced within a study of glioma-infiltrating T cells. Study-level results: Tissue-blood divergence was below expectation in non-neoplastic patients, above in gliomas.

Germline V gene lookup returns CDR1 SEHNR and CDR2 FQNEAQ (reference sequence). The V gene end was trimmed by 4 bases and the J gene end by 0 bases; junction bases not matched to a gene: 7. The CDR3 covers 17 residues. The iRepertoire nested amplicon-rescue multiplex PCR amplified TCR alpha and beta CDR3s from RNA. Via MiXCR, TCRdb re-called the multiplex PCR reads, giving one row per CDR3 protein. The table includes more than 350,000 distinct CDR3 sequences, less than 50% detected once. Details on this clonotype: Its antigen remains unknown.

The chain uses TRBV7-9 and TRBJ2-3, with TRBD2 matching over 10 bases. Sequencing was carried out using glioma tissue, nonneoplastic brain tissue, or PBMCs (not recorded which). The sequence was obtained from a human donor with low-grade glioma or glioblastoma, undergoing nonglioma brain surgery, or in good health (not recorded which). The CDR3 protein is CASSSELLAGSTDTQYF. The CDR3, as DNA: TGTGCCAGCAGCTCCGAGCTACTAGCGGGAAGCACAGATACGCAGTATTTT.